This T cell receptor beta chain was recorded in a study of blood T cell repertoires in COVID-19. TCRdb's table, derived via immunoSEQ multiplex PCR, lists solely in-frame clones and lacks some. The data show over 20,000 clones, with 75% to 90% seen just once and around 18% held by the top ten. The CDR3 runs to 12 residues. Germline values: CDR1 MNHEY, CDR2 SMNVEV (reference sequence). V trimming: 9 bases; J trimming: 5 bases; junction bases outside the gene matches: 6. The sequenced material came from peripheral blood. This TCR was recovered from a man in his 70s with active COVID-19. V is TRBV27 and J is TRBJ2-5, with 7 positions matching TRBD2. The CDR3 nucleotides are TGTGCCAGACGAAACGGGGGGGAGACCCAGTACTTC. Translated: CARRNGGETQYF.